The source of this TCR beta chain is a study of spatial heterogeneity in lung cancer. Overall study: Donors were approximately 70 untreated early-stage non-small cell lung cancer patients. Sequenced were any available follow-up PBMC samples, which had been obtained a median of roughly two years after resection. TCR and UMI combinations that were unique each appeared, on average, more than ten times in raw reads.

Documented time point: blood at routine non-recurrence follow-up after resection. Whole RNA, isolated from tumor, nontumor lung or frozen PBMC, was sequenced without prior sorting. This clonotype was seen at least ten times. The antigen is not known. The germline V gene encodes CDR1 SGDLS and CDR2 YYNGEE. Trimming cost V 4 bases and J 3 bases; bases outside gene matches: 4. The CDR3 spans 14 residues. Study-wide results and limits: Circulating ubiquitous expanded tumor TCRs were observed more frequently at resection than at follow-up.

Using its own MiXCR run on the 5' RACE reads, TCRdb lists one record per CDR3 protein. The table lists more than 95,000 distinct CDR3 sequences, 12% of them singletons. This TCR derives from a male donor with early-stage non-small cell lung cancer. V is TRBV9 and J is TRBJ2-1, with 7 bases aligning to TRBD2. Material: PBMCs, obtained at follow-up. Here the CDR3 DNA reads TGTGCCAGCAGCCCCGGGACTAACTACAATGAGCAGTTCTTC. This gives the protein CASSPGTNYNEQFF. Full variable domain (remainder filled in from reference TRBV9 and TRBJ2-1): DSGVTQTPKHLITATGQRVTLRCSPRSGDLSVYWYQQSLDQGLQFLIQYYNGEERAKGNILERFSAQQFPDLHSELNLSSLELGDSALYFCASSPGTNYNEQFFGPGTRLTVL.